One and the same sample provided the 20 T cell receptor beta chains below, sequenced in a study of blood T cell repertoires in COVID-19. Clones were sequenced by immunoSEQ multiplex PCR, and TCRdb holds only the in-frame ones, with some missing. The table includes a few hundred thousand clones, over 75% detected once. Sequences were obtained from PBMCs or T cells enriched from blood (not recorded which). Source of these receptors: a woman between 40 and 50 years old who had been exposed to COVID-19.

V and J are TRBV12-3 or TRBV12-4 and TRBJ1-2; D remains ambiguous. This CDR3 comprises 13 residues. The V end lost 1 base, the J end lost 7 bases, and 10 bases lay between the germline ends. The CDR3 protein is CASSLEPGIGYTF. The CDR3 DNA reads as TGTGCCAGCAGTTTAGAGCCAGGAATTGGCTACACCTTC.

J is TRBJ2-1 and V is TRBV5-5, with D tentatively TRBD2 (6 bases). Germline CDR1 reads SGHKS; CDR2 reads YYEKEE (reference sequence). The CDR3 covers 13 residues. The V and J ends lost 5 bases and 5 bases respectively, with 11 bases between them. The CDR3 protein is CASRGPGDNEQFF. In DNA form, the CDR3 reads TGTGCCAGCAGGGGGCCGGGGGACAATGAGCAGTTCTTC.

V and J are TRBV5-6 and TRBJ1-6, with 8 bases fitting TRBD1. The germline V gene has CDR1 SGHDT and CDR2 YYEEEE. CDR3 length: 15 residues. Trimming removed 4 bases from V and 10 bases from J; junction bases left unmatched: 10. The CDR3 region is CASSHAQGAQSPLHF. In DNA form, the CDR3 reads TGTGCCAGCAGCCACGCCCAGGGGGCCCAATCACCCCTCCACTTT.

This chain uses TRBV4-3 with TRBJ1-3; TRBD1 might be the D (5 bases). V was trimmed by 1 base and J by 4 bases, leaving 17 bases between them. Germline V gene sequence: CDR1 LGHNA, CDR2 YSLEER. This CDR3 region has 17 residues. The CDR3 DNA reads TGCGCCAGCAGCCAAGGTACGACGGGGGTAGCCGGAAACACCATATATTTT. It encodes CASSQGTTGVAGNTIYF.

The chain recombines TRBV7-2 with TRBJ1-3; 7 nucleotides line up with TRBD1. The CDR3 runs to 15 residues. Germline loops: CDR1 SGHTA, CDR2 FQGNSA. V lost 5 bases, J lost 11 bases, and 15 bases stayed unmatched. CDR3 coding DNA: TGTGCCAGCAGCACCAGCCCGACAGGGAATGGTGCCATATATTTT. This translates into CASSTSPTGNGAIYF.

This clone was recorded once. The chain couples TRBV18 to TRBJ1-1; D ambiguous. This CDR3 is 14 amino acids long. CDR1 is KGHSH, CDR2 LQKENI, per germline. Trimming pared 2 bases from V and 0 bases from J, leaving 7 bases between. The CDR3 here is CASSPDYVNTEAFF. In nucleotides, the CDR3 is TGTGCCAGCTCACCAGACTACGTGAACACTGAAGCTTTCTTT.

The chain recombines TRBV7-2 with TRBJ2-1, with 8 bases aligning to TRBD1. Trimming took 7 bases from V and 9 from J; bases not matched to a gene: 17. There are 16 residues in the CDR3. CDR1 and CDR2 from the germline V gene are SGHTA and FQGNSA. CDR3 in DNA: TGTGCCAGCACCGCCCCACCGGTTCAGGGGGCTGGTGAGCAGTTCTTC. Translation: CASTAPPVQGAGEQFF.

This rearrangement joins TRBV7-2 to TRBJ2-5; TRBD1 agrees at 7 bases. Unmatched junction bases numbered 6, after V lost 4 bases and J lost 4 bases. CDR1 and CDR2 (germline): SGHTA, FQGNSA. The CDR3 is 14 residues long. The CDR3 loop reads CASSSVQGRETQYF. The CDR3 DNA follows: TGTGCCAGCAGCTCGGTACAGGGGAGAGAGACCCAGTACTTC. The entire variable domain, with the rest obtained from reference TRBV7-2 and TRBJ2-5, is as follows: GAGVSQSPSNKVTEKGKDVELRCDPISGHTALYWYRQSLGQGLEFLIYFQGNSAPDKSGLPSDRFSAERTGGSVSTLTIQRTQQEDSAVYLCASSSVQGRETQYFGPGTRLLVL.

This clone has a handful of counts. V is TRBV7-3 and J is TRBJ2-1; 7 bases align to TRBD1. Germline V gene data show CDR1 as SGHTA and CDR2 as FQGTGA. The V and J ends lost 2 bases and 7 bases, in that order; junction bases with no gene match: 8. The CDR3 covers 15 residues. The CDR3 loop reads CASSLGTATINEQFF. The CDR3 bases are TGTGCCAGCAGCTTAGGGACAGCAACTATAAATGAGCAGTTCTTC. Looking up the rest from reference TRBV7-3 and TRBJ2-1 gives the full variable domain: GAGVSQTPSNKVTEKGKYVELRCDPISGHTALYWYRQSLGQGPEFLIYFQGTGAADDSGLPNDRFFAVRPEGSVSTLKIQRTERGDSAVYLCASSLGTATINEQFFGPGTRLTVL.

The genes are TRBV7-9 and TRBJ2-2, with 8 bases that match TRBD2. The CDR3 extends over 15 amino acids. CDR1 is SEHNR and CDR2 is FQNEAQ in the germline V gene (reference sequence). J gave up 0 bases and V 5 bases, and 2 bases lay outside the gene matches. CDR3 nucleotides: TGTGCCAGCAGCCGCGGGGGGACGAACACCGGGGAGCTGTTTTTT. Translated: CASSRGGTNTGELFF.

The V call is TRBV7-2, the J call TRBJ1-5; 8 nucleotides match TRBD1. The CDR3 spans 15 residues. With V trimmed by 1 base and J by 6 bases, 5 bases remained unmatched. The germline gives CDR1 SGHTA, CDR2 FQGNSA. The CDR3 bases are TGTGCCAGCAGCTTAGAACAGGGGGATGGTCAGCCCCAGCATTTT. It is translated as CASSLEQGDGQPQHF. Looking up the rest from reference TRBV7-2 and TRBJ1-5 gives the full variable domain: GAGVSQSPSNKVTEKGKDVELRCDPISGHTALYWYRQSLGQGLEFLIYFQGNSAPDKSGLPSDRFSAERTGGSVSTLTIQRTQQEDSAVYLCASSLEQGDGQPQHFGDGTRLSIL.

This chain uses TRBV3-1 (or the pseudogene TRBV3-2) with TRBJ2-1, with D maybe TRBD2 (6 bases). The V end lost 4 bases, the J end lost 1 base, and 11 bases lay between the germline ends. The CDR3 has 15 amino acids. Germline CDR1 is LGHDT and CDR2 is YNNKEL (reference sequence). The CDR3 DNA reads as TGTGCCAGCAGCCCCCTTAGCGGTTCCTACAATGAGCAGTTCTTC. It translates to CASSPLSGSYNEQFF.

This chain uses TRBV27 with TRBJ2-1; no clear D gene. CDR1 is MNHEY and CDR2 is SMNVEV in the germline V gene (reference sequence). The CDR3 loop spans 12 amino acids. The V gene lost 4 bases and the J gene lost 8 bases, with 9 bases spanning the gap. The CDR3 sequence: CASSSSPYEQFF. The CDR3 DNA is TGTGCCAGCAGTTCATCCCCGTATGAGCAGTTCTTC.

J is TRBJ1-5 and V is TRBV10-3; TRBD1 matches 7 bases. The V gene's germline CDR1 is ENHRY and CDR2 SYGVKD. The CDR3 totals 14 residues. J was trimmed by 4 bases and V by 3 bases; bases with no gene match: 3. CDR3 sequence: CAISDRGENQPQHF. CDR3 in DNA: TGTGCCATCAGTGACAGGGGGGAAAATCAGCCCCAGCATTTT.

The rearrangement links TRBV11-3 to TRBJ2-5, with 8 bases aligning to TRBD2. With V trimmed by 6 bases and J by 1 base, 13 bases remained unmatched. The CDR3 loop spans 17 amino acids. The germline gives CDR1 SGHNT, CDR2 YENEEA. The CDR3 region has the DNA TGTGCCAGCAGTTCTATTTTCTCTCGGGGGGGCCAAGAGACCCAGTACTTC. It yields the protein CASSSIFSRGGQETQYF.

J is TRBJ2-2 and V is TRBV6-5, with D perhaps TRBD2 (5 bases). Deletions cut 1 base from V and 5 bases from J, with 14 bases between. The CDR3 spans 16 residues. Germline V gene sequence: CDR1 MNHEY, CDR2 SVGAGI. The CDR3 loop is CASSYLKASGTGELFF. The CDR3, as DNA: TGTGCCAGCAGTTACTTAAAGGCATCGGGAACCGGGGAGCTGTTTTTT.

This clone was observed once. The chain recombines TRBV21-1 with TRBJ1-5; TRBD1 is taken as the D call from the table, unchecked against the DNA. TRBV21-1 is deemed a pseudogene. This CDR3 has 16 residues. The chain's CDR3 is CASSRNRGTFNQPQHF. In DNA, the CDR3 is TGTGCCAGCAGCAGAAACAGGGGGACGTTCAATCAGCCCCAGCATTTT.

The chain combines TRBV29-1 with TRBJ1-2; tentatively, D is TRBD1 (6 bases). The germline V gene encodes CDR1 SQVTM and CDR2 ANQGSEA. Trimming pared 3 bases from V and 10 bases from J, leaving 12 bases between. CDR3 length: 11 residues. The CDR3 reads CSVEGAQDYTF. The DNA of the CDR3 is TGCAGCGTTGAGGGGGCGCAGGACTACACCTTC.

In this sample, this clone turned up once. The chain recombines TRBV2 with TRBJ2-5; no firm D call. Germline loops: CDR1 SNHLY, CDR2 FYNNEI. CDR3 length equals 14 residues. Trimming stripped 3 bases from V and 3 bases from J, with 11 bases between. The DNA of the CDR3 is TGTGCCAGCAGTGACAGGTTAAGGAAAGAGACCCAGTACTTC. The encoded protein is CASSDRLRKETQYF.

V is TRBV9 and J is TRBJ2-4; 9 nucleotides agree with TRBD2. The CDR3 is made up of 14 amino acids. Per germline, CDR1 SGDLS and CDR2 YYNGEE. Trimming cost V 3 bases and J 7 bases; bases outside gene matches: 5. The CDR3: CASSETSGSNIQYF. In nucleotides, the CDR3 is TGTGCCAGCAGCGAAACTAGCGGGTCGAACATTCAGTACTTC.